What follows is one T cell receptor (beta chain) and its context. Which antigen it targets is not known. No much larger clone exists at a distance of one base, and base qualities are not known. These data originate in a study of shared clonotypes between healthy human individuals (dated by TCRdb to 2018 to 2020). About the study as a whole: The cohort comprised a couple of women and a few men aged 18 to 49 years. For each donor, CD4 naive and CD4 memory were each given three plates, CD8 naive was given two plates, and CD8 memory was given one plate. The study deeply sequenced blood TCR repertoires of roughly five healthy adults to estimate repertoire size and the extent of clonotype sharing between individuals. To increase sequencing depth and limit assay-specific biases, different laboratories used diverse techniques to prepare libraries and sequence TCR repertoires. Between about 0.94 and 8.9 billion PBMCs per donor were obtained by leukapheresis.

Study-level results and caveats: When a handful of donors were compared, the shared fraction of clonotypes was around 4.6% for naive CD4, around 3.6% for naive CD8, more than 2% for memory CD4, and less than 0.45% for memory CD8. Compared with non-shared clonotypes, clonotypes shared by all four sorted-subset donors had higher generation probabilities. Naive subsets generally had larger estimated clonotype richness than memory subsets did. Rarefaction of sorted-subset datasets indicated incomplete sequencing despite the large sequencing depth. Because the study included only a small number of donors, the genetic and exposure-history diversity represented was limited. Pairwise subsampling indicated that sequencing depth was expected to affect the degree of clonotype sharing among donors. Only blood was sampled, and tissue TCR repertoires likely differ from those in blood.

CD8 naive samples consisted of CD45RO-negative cells that were positively selected for CCR7, yielding a CD45RA+CCR7+ population without TemRA cells. Donors were healthy HIV-negative adults with no recently reported acute infections or vaccinations. All donors were Caucasian adults living in Nashville, Tennessee, USA. Blood was collected by leukapheresis, and PBMCs were isolated by Ficoll-Histopaque density gradient centrifugation and then cryopreserved in liquid nitrogen vapor phase. Analytical flow cytometry was used to check the purity and quantity of each magnetically sorted T cell population. Genomic DNA was isolated from every sorted fraction and measured by UV absorbance on a Nanodrop 2000c. V is clipped by 4 bases and J by 1 base, and the sequence between their germline boundaries is 10 bases long. The CDR3 sequence holds 13 residues, the cysteine and phenylalanine included. Only the CDR3 region is kept as DNA, spanning 39 bases read in frame from base 1. The germline V gene provides CDR1 SQVTM and CDR2 ANQGSEA.

Using the deep immunoSEQ assay, TCR CDR3 regions were amplified from genomic DNA by multiplex PCR. Genomic DNA extracted from each cell subset was distributed evenly over all wells of several immunoSEQ 96-well plates, and each plate served as one replicate. Each replicate PCR for sorted subsets received roughly 0.2 ug genomic DNA, equal to about 30,000 T cell genomes. Purified libraries were measured with a Qubit 3.0 fluorometer, size-checked on a Bioanalyzer 2100, and measured again with the KAPA Library Quantification kit. Every immunoSEQ 96-well plate was sequenced on a separate single-read 150-cycle Illumina NextSeq 550 flow cell. From the authors' description of their analysis: Because only junctional sequences without quality scores were contained in the immunoSEQ output, filtering matching that applied to full-length reads could not be performed. Sequences were annotated with PyIR, a Python wrapper for IgBLAST v1.9, using IMGT germline references to assign V/J genes and CDR3. Reads were filtered out if the reads had weak V/J assignments (E-value above 1e-6), no CDR3, stop codons, out-of-frame junctions, or ambiguous translated residues. A V3J clonotype was defined by an identical inferred V gene, J gene, and CDR3 amino acid sequence. Percentage overlap between repertoires was calculated by dividing the number of shared unique clonotypes by the size of the smaller repertoire. RTK rarefaction, the Chao1 estimator, and Recon v2.1 estimates of unobserved clonotypes were used to assess repertoire richness. Generation probabilities were computed with OLGA for all TCRbeta clonotypes obtained by the gDNA method from several donors. Here the immuneACCESS table is served through TCRdb, limited to in-frame sequences with V and J called. Missing clones are a known gap in these copies; in checked studies unresolved V genes cover under half, and the rest lacks a known reason. V and J calls and clone size are as listed in that table; D and trimming were resolved from the DNA. The sample data list hundreds of thousands of clones, and 95% to 98% of these were observed just once. Of the sample, 0.25% to 0.35% falls within the top ten clones.

Sequenced: naive CD8+ T cells sorted from blood. Sample cell subset or site, as interpreted from the label and publication: CD45RA+CCR7+. The clonotype originates from a man aged 30 to 45 in good health. The chain joins TRBV29-1 to TRBJ2-5; the D gene lacks a confident call. CDR3 region: CSVVFRSQETQYF. The sequenced DNA is TGCAGCGTTGTATTCCGGTCCCAAGAGACCCAGTACTTC. With the portions outside the CDR3 filled from the reference TRBV29-1 and TRBJ2-5 genes, the complete variable region becomes SAVISQKPSRDICQRGTSLTIQCQVDSQVTMMFWYRQQPGQSLTLIATANQGSEATYESGFVIDKFPISRPNLTFSTLTVSNMSPEDSSIYLCSVVFRSQETQYFGPGTRLLVL.